There are a few counts of the clone carrying this T cell receptor (beta chain). Its antigen remains unknown. V shed 8 bases, J shed 2 bases, and the junction held 5 bases outside the gene matches. CDR1 and CDR2 from the germline V gene are ENHRY and SYGVKD. The CDR3 covers 13 residues. This entry is derived from a study of response to subunit inactivated influenza vaccine. Using its own MiXCR run on the RT-PCR reads, TCRdb lists one record per CDR3 protein. The sample consists of approximately 520,000 distinct CDR3 sequences, about 15% of them appearing once. Findings and caveats of the study: Seasonal influenza vaccination, on each occasion, was suggested by the authors to recruit few new T cells.

The specimen comprised CD4+ T cells sorted from PBMCs, sampled about 23 months after vaccination. The chain is built from TRBV10-3 and TRBJ1-2, with TRBD1 matching over 7 bases. The source is a man aged 50 to 69 who received an inactivated influenza vaccine. This CDR3 reads CAIGLRGNYGYTF. CDR3 sequence (DNA): TGTGCCATCGGACTCAGGGGGAACTATGGCTACACCTTC.